Sequencing of this T cell receptor beta chain was carried out in a study of blood T cell repertoires in COVID-19. Looking at the study overall: Sites across the United States, Italy and Spain contributed samples from acute and convalescent COVID-19. From T cells, B-cell-depleted T cells, or PBMCs came the material, which was cDNA or gDNA.

In the original processing: Amplification of reference gene primers was used by the study to estimate nucleated cell counts. Generated by immunoSEQ multiplex PCR, the TCRdb table keeps only in-frame clones and is missing some. V and J calls and clone size are copied from that table; D and trimming were computed from the DNA. The top ten clones hold about 10% of a sample with 95,000 to 150,000 clones, about 80% of them seen once. V dropped 6 bases and J dropped 5; count of bases not matched to a gene: 7. The V gene's germline CDR1 is SGHDN and CDR2 FVKESK. The length of the CDR3 is 15 residues. The sample consisted of peripheral blood. This chain links TRBV14 with TRBJ2-3, with TRBD2 matching over 11 bases. The sequence derives from a man aged 55 to 70 with acute or convalescent COVID-19. The CDR3 DNA sequence: TGTGCCAGCAGGCCACTAGCGGGAGTGGTAGATACGCAGTATTTT. Translation gives CASRPLAGVVDTQYF.